The next 9 T cell receptor beta chains were all read from a single sample in a study of molecular identifiers for immune sequencing clone quantification (dated by TCRdb to 2017 to 2018). The method behind the library was PCR. TCRdb records Illumina HiSeq 4000 as the sequencer. TCRdb took the public reads, trimmed them with fastp at Q25, ran MiXCR for clone calling and kept in-frame beta chains. Rows with one shared CDR3 protein collapse into an entry with the most common genes and DNA. This sample is represented by about 640,000 distinct CDR3 sequences; just under 20% of them were singletons. Clones ranked in the top ten supply 0.85% of the sample. Sequenced sample: naive CD8+ T cells from blood, with Jurkat cell RNA spiked in. The cell subset or site tag for this specimen amounts to: FACS-sorted CD8+CD4-CCR7+CD45RA+ naive T cells. The source of these receptors is a human donor in good health. Some libraries in this study had Jurkat cell RNA spiked in.

This clonotype was seen many times. V gene TRBV7-2 combines with J gene TRBJ2-1, with D hard to call. The length of the CDR3 is 13 residues. Germline V CDR1 and CDR2: SGHTA, FQGNSA. V lost 4 bases and J 6 bases, leaving 10 bases between the germline ends. CDR3 in amino acids: CASSSRPFNEQFF. The CDR3 DNA reads as TGTGCCAGCAGCTCTCGCCCCTTCAATGAGCAGTTCTTC.

This sequence joins TRBV3-1 and TRBJ2-1; D remains ambiguous. This CDR3 has 12 amino acids. V was pared by 4 bases and J by 7 bases, with 8 bases between. Germline values: CDR1 LGHDT, CDR2 YNNKEL (reference sequence). The chain's CDR3 is CASSLFWNEQFF. CDR3 nucleotides: TGTGCCAGCAGCCTATTTTGGAATGAGCAGTTCTTC.

The chain employs TRBV27 and TRBJ2-1; 11 bases line up with TRBD2. The CDR3 consists of 15 residues. Looked up from germline, CDR1 is MNHEY and CDR2 is SMNVEV (reference sequence). The V and J ends lost 5 bases and 9 bases, in that order; junction bases with no gene match: 9. CDR3 sequence (DNA): TGTGCCAGCAGTCCTATAGCGGGGGGGCGCGGTGAGCAGTTCTTC. Protein sequence: CASSPIAGGRGEQFF.

This clonotype was observed many times. The chain employs TRBV12-3 or TRBV12-4 and TRBJ2-2, with D perhaps assigned TRBD1 or TRBD2 (5 bases each). The CDR3 extends over 13 amino acids. The V end lost 4 bases, the J end lost 6 bases, and 9 bases lay between the germline ends. CDR3 amino acids: CASSYGGSGELFF. The DNA for the CDR3 is TGTGCCAGCAGTTATGGGGGTTCCGGGGAGCTGTTTTTT.

On this clonotype: This may be a read error, as it is one base from a much larger clone. This chain links TRBV5-3 with TRBJ2-7, with 7 bases that match TRBD1. TRBV5-3 is recorded as an ORF, its role being uncertain. The V gene end was trimmed by 8 bases and the J gene end by 3 bases; junction bases not matched to a gene: 11. The length of the CDR3 is 14 residues. CDR3 sequence: CASSPTGANYEQYF. The CDR3 DNA follows: TGTGCCAGCAGCCCAACAGGGGCAAACTACGAGCAGTACTTC.

V is TRBV30 and J is TRBJ2-2; D perhaps matches TRBD2 (5 bases). Trimming took 2 bases from V and 7 from J, leaving 17 bases between them. This CDR3 is 15 amino acids long. The germline V gene encodes CDR1 GTSNPN and CDR2 SVGIG (reference sequence). CDR3 loop: CAWSQHTSIVGELFF. In DNA, the CDR3 is TGTGCCTGGAGTCAGCACACTAGTATCGTCGGGGAGCTGTTTTTT. Complete variable domain (other parts from reference TRBV30 and TRBJ2-2): SQTIHQWPATLVQPVGSPLSLECTVEGTSNPNLYWYRQAAGRGLQLLFYSVGIGQISSEVPQNLSASRPQDRQFILSSKKLLLSDSGFYLCAWSQHTSIVGELFFGEGSRLTVL.

About this clonotype: A much larger clonotype is one base distant, so this may be a read error. This chain joins TRBV20-1 and TRBJ1-5, with a weak D call TRBD1 (5 bases). Germline V gene data show CDR1 as DFQATT and CDR2 as SNEGSKA (reference sequence). There are 20 residues in the CDR3. The CDR3 DNA is TGCAGTGCCCCGCGCATGGGGGGGGGAGAGCCACTACCGGGCAATCAGCCCCGGCATTTT. This codes for CSAPRMGGGEPLPGNQPRHF.

The rearrangement links TRBV20-1 to TRBJ2-7; 7 bases are shared with TRBD1. The V gene's germline CDR1 is DFQATT and CDR2 SNEGSKA (reference sequence). J gave up 1 base and V 7 bases, and 22 bases lay outside the gene matches. The CDR3 totals 18 residues. In DNA form, the CDR3 reads TGCAGTGTTCAACCAATTTCCGGCCGGGACAGAAATTCCTACGAGCAGTACTTC. Translating gives CSVQPISGRDRNSYEQYF.

A single count supports this clonotype. Without the conserved terminal phenylalanine or tryptophan, this CDR3 likely stems from a read error. CDR3 in amino acids: CASSSTSGTSGGALTDTQYL. The CDR3 coding sequence is TGTGCCAGCAGTTCTACCTCCGGGACTAGCGGGGGGGCCCTCACAGATACGCAGTATCTT. The chain recombines TRBV27 with TRBJ2-3, with 16 bases matching TRBD2. With V trimmed by 4 bases and J by 2 bases, 12 bases remained unmatched. This CDR3 comprises 20 residues. Germline CDR1 and CDR2: MNHEY and SMNVEV (reference sequence).